This is a list of T cell receptor beta chains from one sample in a study of blood T cells in healthy people across ages. From the 5' RACE reads, TCRdb called clonotypes with MiXCR, one entry per CDR3 protein. The sample has about 1.5 million distinct CDR3 sequences; roughly 45% are singletons. Sequencing was done on a sample of blood. All receptors derive from a woman aged 18-29 years in good health. The CDR3 runs from the conserved cysteine through the conserved F or W. D genes are given only for firm matches. Size is stated for part of the rows, as once, few or many counts, or as a class when the clone is expanded.

>NA|TRBJ1-2|TRBV7-2|TRBD1|17
CASSLPSEGQGARGYTF
TGTGCCAGCAGCCTTCCCTCTGAGGGACAGGGGGCGCGGGGCTACACCTTC
>NA|TRBJ1-6|TRBV6-5|NA|15
CASSYSPLTGRPLHF
TGTGCCAGCAGTTACTCCCCCCTTACAGGGAGACCCCTCCACTTT
>NA|TRBJ2-5|TRBV29-1|NA|13
CSVDRAPAETQYF
TGCAGCGTTGATCGTGCCCCTGCAGAGACCCAGTACTTC
>NA|TRBJ2-7|TRBV7-2|TRBD2|14
CASSLGGLVYEQYF
TGTGCCAGCAGCTTAGGAGGACTAGTCTACGAGCAGTACTTC
>NA|TRBJ2-5|TRBV27|NA|16
CASSPYLDGGGETQYF
TGTGCCAGCAGTCCGTACCTCGATGGGGGCGGGGAGACCCAGTACTTC
>NA|TRBJ2-7|TRBV5-1|NA|13
CASTTGNTYEQYF
TGCGCCAGCACGACAGGAAACACCTACGAGCAGTACTTC
>few|TRBJ2-1|TRBV7-2|TRBD2|18
CASSLEGPGTSKYNEQFF
TGTGCCAGCAGCTTAGAGGGTCCGGGGACTAGTAAGTACAATGAGCAGTTCTTC
>NA|TRBJ2-2|TRBV27|NA|15
CASSWGRVPTGELFF
TGTGCCAGCAGTTGGGGCAGGGTCCCCACCGGGGAGCTGTTTTTT
>NA|TRBJ2-2|TRBV7-9|NA|13
CARLAGVTGELFF
TGTGCCAGATTAGCCGGGGTCACCGGGGAGCTGTTTTTT
>few|TRBJ2-1|TRBV5-6|TRBD2|19
CASSLVSGRPLYAIPWQFF
TGTGCCAGCAGCTTGGTTAGCGGGAGGCCTCTCTACGCAATCCCCTGGCAGTTCTTC
>NA|TRBJ1-2|TRBV30|NA|15
CAWSVPGRANYGYTF
TGTGCCTGGAGTGTACCAGGCAGAGCTAACTATGGCTACACCTTC
>NA|TRBJ2-1|TRBV12-5|TRBD2|16
CASGLVSGSSYNEQFF
TGTGCTAGTGGTTTGGTAAGCGGGAGCTCCTACAATGAGCAGTTCTTC
>NA|TRBJ1-6|TRBV6-1|NA|15
CASAGITSDNSPLHF
TGTGCCAGCGCGGGAATCACCTCGGATAATTCACCCCTCCACTTT